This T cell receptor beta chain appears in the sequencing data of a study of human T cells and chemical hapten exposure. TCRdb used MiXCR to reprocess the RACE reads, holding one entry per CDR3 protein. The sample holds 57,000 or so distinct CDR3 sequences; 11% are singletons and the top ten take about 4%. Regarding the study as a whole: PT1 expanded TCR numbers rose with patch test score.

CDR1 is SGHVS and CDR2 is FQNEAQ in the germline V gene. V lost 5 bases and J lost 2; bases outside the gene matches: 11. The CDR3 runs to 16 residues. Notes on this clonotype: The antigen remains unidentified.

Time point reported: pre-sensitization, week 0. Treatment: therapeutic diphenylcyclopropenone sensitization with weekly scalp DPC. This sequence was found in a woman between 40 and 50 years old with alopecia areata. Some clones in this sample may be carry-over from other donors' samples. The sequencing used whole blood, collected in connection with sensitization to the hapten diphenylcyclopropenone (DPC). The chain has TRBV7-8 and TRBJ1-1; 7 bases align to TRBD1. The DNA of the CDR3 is TGTGCCAGCAGCCCGAAAGACAGGGCCTCAAACACTGAAGCTTTCTTT. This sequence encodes CASSPKDRASNTEAFF.